This T cell receptor (beta chain) emerged from a study of blood T cell repertoires in COVID-19. Study context: Donors in the United States, Italy and Spain gave samples during acute or convalescent COVID-19. T cells, B-cell-depleted T cells, or PBMCs supplied cDNA or gDNA.

Original processing methods: Estimation of nucleated cell counts relied on the amplification of reference gene primers. Clones were read by immunoSEQ multiplex PCR, and TCRdb kept only the in-frame ones, dropping some. The V and J calls and clone size were taken over from that table, and D and trimming were inferred from the DNA. There are more than 85,000 clones in the sample; around nine tenths occur only once, and about 2.9% lies in the top ten. This clonotype was obtained from a man aged 45-65 years with active or convalescent COVID-19. Sample: peripheral blood.

The CDR3 sequence: CASSDRGSGTDTQYF. The CDR3 DNA is TGTGCCAGCAGCGACAGGGGCTCCGGCACAGATACGCAGTATTTT. The chain recombines TRBV9 with TRBJ2-3; TRBD1 agrees at 7 bases. Trimming cost V 3 bases and J 1 base; bases outside gene matches: 5. The CDR3 is made up of 15 amino acids. The germline gives CDR1 SGDLS, CDR2 YYNGEE.